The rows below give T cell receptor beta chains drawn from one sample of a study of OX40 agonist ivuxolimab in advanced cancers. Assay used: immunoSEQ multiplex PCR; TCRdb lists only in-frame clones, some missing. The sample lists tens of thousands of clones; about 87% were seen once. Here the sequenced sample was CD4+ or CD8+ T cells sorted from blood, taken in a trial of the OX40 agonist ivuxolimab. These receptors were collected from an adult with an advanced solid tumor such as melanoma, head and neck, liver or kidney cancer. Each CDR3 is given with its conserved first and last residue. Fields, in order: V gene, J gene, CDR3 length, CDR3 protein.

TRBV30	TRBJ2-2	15	CAWSVNFLGTGELFF
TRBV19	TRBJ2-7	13	CASRNLNSYEQYF
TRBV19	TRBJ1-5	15	CASSMTTGGNQPQHF
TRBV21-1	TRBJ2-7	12	CASRTLAYEQYF
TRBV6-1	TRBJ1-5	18	CASSEVLGQLYSNQPQHF
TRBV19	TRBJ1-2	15	CASSRTHGTGDGYTF
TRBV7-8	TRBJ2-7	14	CASSLTSGSYEQYF
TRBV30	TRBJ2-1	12	CAWSPKYNEQFF
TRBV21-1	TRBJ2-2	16	CASSPYGGRYTGELFF
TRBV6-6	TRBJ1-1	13	CASTLTENTEAFF
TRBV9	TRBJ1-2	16	CASSEPQGQSDYGYTF
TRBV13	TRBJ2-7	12	CASSRASGEQYF
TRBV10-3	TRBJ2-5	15	CAISDSTSGIETQYF
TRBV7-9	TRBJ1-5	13	CASSLEANQPQHF
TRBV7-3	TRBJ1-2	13	CASSFDSNYGYTF
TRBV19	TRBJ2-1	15	CASALTSETYNEQFF
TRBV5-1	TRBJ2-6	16	CASSLEAGAGANVLTF
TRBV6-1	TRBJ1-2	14	CASSPRTDNYGYTF
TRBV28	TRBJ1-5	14	CASSKQLSNQPQHF
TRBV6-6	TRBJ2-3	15	CASSPSGSRIDTQYF
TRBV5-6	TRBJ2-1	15	CASSSAGSSYNEQFF
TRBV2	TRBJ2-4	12	CASSDNTSIQYF
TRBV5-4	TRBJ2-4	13	CASSQDKGNIQYF
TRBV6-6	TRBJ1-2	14	CASASPPEQYGYTF
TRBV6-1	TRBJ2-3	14	CASRTGAGADTQYF
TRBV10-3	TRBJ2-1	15	CAISEGSAGYNEQFF
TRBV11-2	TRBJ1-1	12	CASSKRQGEAFF
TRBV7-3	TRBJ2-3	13	CASSSSRADTQYF